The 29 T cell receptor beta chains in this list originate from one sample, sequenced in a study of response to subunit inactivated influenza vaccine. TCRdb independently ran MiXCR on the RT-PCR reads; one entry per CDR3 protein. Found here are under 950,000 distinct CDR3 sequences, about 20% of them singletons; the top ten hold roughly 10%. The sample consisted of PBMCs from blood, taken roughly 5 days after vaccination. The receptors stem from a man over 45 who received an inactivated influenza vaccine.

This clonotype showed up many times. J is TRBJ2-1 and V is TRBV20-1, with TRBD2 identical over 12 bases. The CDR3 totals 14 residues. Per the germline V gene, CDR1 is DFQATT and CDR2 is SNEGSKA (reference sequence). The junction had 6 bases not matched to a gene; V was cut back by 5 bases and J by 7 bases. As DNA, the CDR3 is TGCAGTGCTCCGACTAGCGGGAGACTGAATGAGCAGTTCTTC. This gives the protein CSAPTSGRLNEQFF.

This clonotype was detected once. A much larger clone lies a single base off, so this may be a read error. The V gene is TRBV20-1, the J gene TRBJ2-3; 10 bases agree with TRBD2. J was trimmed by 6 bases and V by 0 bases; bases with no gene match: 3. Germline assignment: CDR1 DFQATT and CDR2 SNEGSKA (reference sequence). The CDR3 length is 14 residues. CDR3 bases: TGCAGTGCTAGAGATCGTAGCGGGAGGGATACGCAGTATTTT. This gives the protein CSARDRSGRDTQYF.

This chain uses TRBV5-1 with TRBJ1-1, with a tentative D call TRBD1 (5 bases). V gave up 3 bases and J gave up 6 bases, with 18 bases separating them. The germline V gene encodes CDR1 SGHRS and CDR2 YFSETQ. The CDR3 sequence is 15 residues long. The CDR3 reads CASSWAGRDLAEAFF. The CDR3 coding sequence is TGCGCCAGCAGCTGGGCTGGCAGGGATCTAGCTGAAGCTTTCTTT.

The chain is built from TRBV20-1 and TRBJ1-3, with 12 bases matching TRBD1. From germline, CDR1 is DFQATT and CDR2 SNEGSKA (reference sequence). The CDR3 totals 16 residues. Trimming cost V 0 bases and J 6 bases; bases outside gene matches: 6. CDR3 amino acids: CSARERDRGLKNTIYF. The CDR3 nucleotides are TGCAGTGCTAGAGAAAGGGACAGGGGGCTTAAAAACACCATATATTTT.

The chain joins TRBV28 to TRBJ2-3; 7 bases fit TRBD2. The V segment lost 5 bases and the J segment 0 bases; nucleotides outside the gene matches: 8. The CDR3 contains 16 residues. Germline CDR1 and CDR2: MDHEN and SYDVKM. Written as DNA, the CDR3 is TGTGCCAGCAGTGTCACCCTAGCGGAAAGCACAGATACGCAGTATTTT. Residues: CASSVTLAESTDTQYF.

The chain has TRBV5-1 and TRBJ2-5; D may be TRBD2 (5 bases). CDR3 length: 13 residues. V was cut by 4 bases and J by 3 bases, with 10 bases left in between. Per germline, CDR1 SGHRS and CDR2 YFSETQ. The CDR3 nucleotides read TGCGCCAGCAGCCTCGGGAAGGAAGAGACCCAGTACTTC. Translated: CASSLGKEETQYF. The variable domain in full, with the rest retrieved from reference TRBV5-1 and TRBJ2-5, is KAGVTQTPRYLIKTRGQQVTLSCSPISGHRSVSWYQQTPGQGLQFLFEYFSETQRNKGNFPGRFSGRQFSNSRSEMNVSTLELGDSALYLCASSLGKEETQYFGPGTRLLVL.

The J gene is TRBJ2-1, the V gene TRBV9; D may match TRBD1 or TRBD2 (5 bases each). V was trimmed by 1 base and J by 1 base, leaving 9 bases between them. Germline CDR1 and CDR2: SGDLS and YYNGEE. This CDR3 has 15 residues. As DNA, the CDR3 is TGTGCCAGCAGCGTAACCGGGACGTCCTACAATGAGCAGTTCTTC. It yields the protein CASSVTGTSYNEQFF. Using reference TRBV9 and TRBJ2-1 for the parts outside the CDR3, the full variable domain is DSGVTQTPKHLITATGQRVTLRCSPRSGDLSVYWYQQSLDQGLQFLIQYYNGEERAKGNILERFSAQQFPDLHSELNLSSLELGDSALYFCASSVTGTSYNEQFFGPGTRLTVL.

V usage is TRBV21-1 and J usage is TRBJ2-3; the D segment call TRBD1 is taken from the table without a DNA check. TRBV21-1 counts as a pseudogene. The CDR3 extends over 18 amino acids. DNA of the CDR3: TGTGCCAGCAGCAAAGATACGCCGCGGGGGCTACCCACAGATACGCAGTATTTT. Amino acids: CASSKDTPRGLPTDTQYF.

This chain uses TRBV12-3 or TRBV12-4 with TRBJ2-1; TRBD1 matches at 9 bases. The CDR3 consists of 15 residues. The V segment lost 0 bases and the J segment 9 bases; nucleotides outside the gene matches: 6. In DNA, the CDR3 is TGTGCCAGCAGTTTAGCAGCGACAGGGGGTGGTGAGCAGTTCTTC. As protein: CASSLAATGGGEQFF.

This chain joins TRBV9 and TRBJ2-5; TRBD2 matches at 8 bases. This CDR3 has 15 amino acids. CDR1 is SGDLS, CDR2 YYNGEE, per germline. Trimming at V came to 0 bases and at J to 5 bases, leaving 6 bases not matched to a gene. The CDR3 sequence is CASSVDRGGLETQYF. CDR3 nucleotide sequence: TGTGCCAGCAGCGTAGACCGGGGGGGCCTGGAGACCCAGTACTTC. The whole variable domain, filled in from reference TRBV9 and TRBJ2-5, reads DSGVTQTPKHLITATGQRVTLRCSPRSGDLSVYWYQQSLDQGLQFLIQYYNGEERAKGNILERFSAQQFPDLHSELNLSSLELGDSALYFCASSVDRGGLETQYFGPGTRLLVL.

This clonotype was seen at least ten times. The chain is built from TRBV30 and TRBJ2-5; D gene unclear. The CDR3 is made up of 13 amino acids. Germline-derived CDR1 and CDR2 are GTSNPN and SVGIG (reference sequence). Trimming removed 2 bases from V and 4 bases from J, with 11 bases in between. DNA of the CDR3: TGTGCCTGGAGTTTAGGGTTTGGAGAGACCCAGTACTTC. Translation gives CAWSLGFGETQYF.

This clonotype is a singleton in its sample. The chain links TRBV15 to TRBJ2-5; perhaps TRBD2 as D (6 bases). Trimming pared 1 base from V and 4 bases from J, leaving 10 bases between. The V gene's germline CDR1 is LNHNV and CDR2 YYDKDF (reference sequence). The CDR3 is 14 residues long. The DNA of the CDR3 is TGTGCCACCAGCAGAGCGGGAGTCCGAGAGACCCAGTACTTC. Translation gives CATSRAGVRETQYF. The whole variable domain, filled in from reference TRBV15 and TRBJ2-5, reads DAMVIQNPRYQVTQFGKPVTLSCSQTLNHNVMYWYQQKSSQAPKLLFHYYDKDFNNEADTPDNFQSRRPNTSFCFLDIRSPGLGDTAMYLCATSRAGVRETQYFGPGTRLLVL.

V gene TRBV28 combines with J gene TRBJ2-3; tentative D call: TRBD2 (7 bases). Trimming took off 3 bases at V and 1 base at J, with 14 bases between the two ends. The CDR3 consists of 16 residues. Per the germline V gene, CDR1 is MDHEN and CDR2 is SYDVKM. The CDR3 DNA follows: TGTGCCAGCAGTTTGCCACTAGGGGGGGGCACAGATACGCAGTATTTT. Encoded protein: CASSLPLGGGTDTQYF.

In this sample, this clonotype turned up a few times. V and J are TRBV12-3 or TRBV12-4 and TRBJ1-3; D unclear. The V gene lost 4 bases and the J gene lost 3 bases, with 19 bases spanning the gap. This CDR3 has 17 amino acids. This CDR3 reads CASSSSDIVSIGNTIYF. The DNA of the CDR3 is TGTGCCAGCAGTTCCAGCGATATCGTCTCCATTGGAAACACCATATATTTT.

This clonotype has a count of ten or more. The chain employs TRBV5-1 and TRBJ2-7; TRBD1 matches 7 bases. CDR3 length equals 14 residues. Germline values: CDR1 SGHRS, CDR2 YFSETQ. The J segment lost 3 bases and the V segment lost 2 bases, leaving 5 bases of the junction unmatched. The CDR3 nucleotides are TGCGCCAGCAGCTTAGACAGGGCCCACTACGAGCAGTACTTC. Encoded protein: CASSLDRAHYEQYF.

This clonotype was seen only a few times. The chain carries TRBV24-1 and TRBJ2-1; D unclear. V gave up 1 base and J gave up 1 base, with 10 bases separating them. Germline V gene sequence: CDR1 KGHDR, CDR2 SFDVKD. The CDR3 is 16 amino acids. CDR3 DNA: TGTGCCACCAGTGATTTTAAGTCCCCTTCCTACAATGAGCAGTTCTTC. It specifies CATSDFKSPSYNEQFF.

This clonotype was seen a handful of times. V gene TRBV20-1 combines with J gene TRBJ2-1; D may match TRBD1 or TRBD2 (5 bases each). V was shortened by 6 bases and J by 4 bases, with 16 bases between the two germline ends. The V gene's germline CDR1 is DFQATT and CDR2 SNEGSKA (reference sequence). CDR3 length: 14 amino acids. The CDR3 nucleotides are TGCAGTGCCTTATCCGGGACCTCGTACAATGAGCAGTTCTTC. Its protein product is CSALSGTSYNEQFF.

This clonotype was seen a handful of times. In DNA, the CDR3 is TGCAGCGTTGTGGACATCCATGGAGGCTACACCTTC. Protein sequence: CSVVDIHGGYTF. The J gene is TRBJ1-2, the V gene TRBV29-1; possible D gene TRBD1, 5 bases. CDR3 length equals 12 residues. Trimming shortened V by 4 bases and J by 8 bases, and 14 bases separated the two germline ends. Germline V gene data show CDR1 as SQVTM and CDR2 as ANQGSEA.

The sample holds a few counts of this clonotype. CDR3 protein: CASSQGPASGRQETQYF. The CDR3 DNA reads as TGCGCCAGCAGCCAAGGCCCCGCTAGCGGGAGACAAGAGACCCAGTACTTC. J is TRBJ2-5 and V is TRBV4-1, with 10 bases identical to TRBD2. The germline V gene encodes CDR1 MGHRA and CDR2 YSYEKL. This CDR3 contains 17 residues. V lost 1 base to trimming and J lost 2 bases; unmatched junction nucleotides: 7.

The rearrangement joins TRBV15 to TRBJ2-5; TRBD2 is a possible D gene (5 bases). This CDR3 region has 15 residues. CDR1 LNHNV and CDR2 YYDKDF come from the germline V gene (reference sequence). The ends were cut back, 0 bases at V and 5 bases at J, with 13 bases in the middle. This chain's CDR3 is CATSRDRGWEETQYF. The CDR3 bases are TGTGCCACCAGCAGAGATCGTGGCTGGGAGGAGACCCAGTACTTC.

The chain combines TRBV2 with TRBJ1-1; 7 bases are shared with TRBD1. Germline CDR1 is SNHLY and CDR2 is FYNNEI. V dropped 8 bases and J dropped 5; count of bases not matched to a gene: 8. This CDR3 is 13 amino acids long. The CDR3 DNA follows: TGTGCCAGCGGGCAGGGGGGTCTGACTGAAGCTTTCTTT. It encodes CASGQGGLTEAFF.

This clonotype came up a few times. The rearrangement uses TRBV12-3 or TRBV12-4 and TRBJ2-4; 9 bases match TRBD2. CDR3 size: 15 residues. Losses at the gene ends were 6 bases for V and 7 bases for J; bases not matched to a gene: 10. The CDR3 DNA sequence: TGTGCCAGCAGCCAGCGGGGGGCCTCGTCCAACATTCAGTACTTC. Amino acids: CASSQRGASSNIQYF.

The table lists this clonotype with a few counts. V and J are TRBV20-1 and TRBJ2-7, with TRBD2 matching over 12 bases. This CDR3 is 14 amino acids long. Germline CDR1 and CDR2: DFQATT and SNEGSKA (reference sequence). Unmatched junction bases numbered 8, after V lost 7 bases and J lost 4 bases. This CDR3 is CSGRTSGRTYEQYF. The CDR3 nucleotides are TGCAGTGGCCGTACTAGCGGGAGGACTTACGAGCAGTACTTC.

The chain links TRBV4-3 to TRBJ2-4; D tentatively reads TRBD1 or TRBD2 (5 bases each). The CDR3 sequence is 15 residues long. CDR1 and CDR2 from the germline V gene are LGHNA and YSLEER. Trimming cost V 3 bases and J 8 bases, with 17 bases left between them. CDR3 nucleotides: TGCGCCAGCAGCCATGGGACCAAAAGGTGGTACATTCAGTACTTC. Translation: CASSHGTKRWYIQYF.

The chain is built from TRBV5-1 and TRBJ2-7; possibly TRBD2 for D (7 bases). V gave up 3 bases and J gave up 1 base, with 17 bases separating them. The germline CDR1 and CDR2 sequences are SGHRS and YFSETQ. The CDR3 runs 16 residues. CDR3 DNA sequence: TGCGCCAGCAGCTGGGGGGCGGGCGGGAGATCCTACGAGCAGTACTTC. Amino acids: CASSWGAGGRSYEQYF.

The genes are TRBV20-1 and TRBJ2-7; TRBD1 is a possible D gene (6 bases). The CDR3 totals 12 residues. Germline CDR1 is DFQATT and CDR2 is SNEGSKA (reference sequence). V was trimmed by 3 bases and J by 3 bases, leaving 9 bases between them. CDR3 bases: TGCAGTGCTAGTAACAGGGACTACGAGCAGTACTTC. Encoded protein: CSASNRDYEQYF.

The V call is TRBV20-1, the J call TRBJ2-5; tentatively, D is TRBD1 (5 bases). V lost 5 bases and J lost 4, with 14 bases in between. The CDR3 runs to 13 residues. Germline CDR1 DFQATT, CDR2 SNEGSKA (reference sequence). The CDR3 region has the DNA TGCAGTGCTCACCAACAGGTTCTAGAGACCCAGTACTTC. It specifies CSAHQQVLETQYF.

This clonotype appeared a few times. This CDR3 is CASTTGWGETQYF. CDR3 sequence (DNA): TGCGCCAGCACCACAGGATGGGGAGAGACCCAGTACTTC. J is TRBJ2-5 and V is TRBV5-1; possible D gene TRBD1, 5 bases. V was clipped by 6 bases and J by 4 bases, with 13 bases between them. The CDR3 extends over 13 amino acids. Germline CDR1 reads SGHRS; CDR2 reads YFSETQ.

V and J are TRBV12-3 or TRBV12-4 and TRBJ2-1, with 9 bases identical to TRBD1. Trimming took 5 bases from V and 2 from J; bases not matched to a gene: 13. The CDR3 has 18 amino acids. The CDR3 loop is CASSRTGVGAGPYNEQFF. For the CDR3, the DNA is TGTGCCAGCAGTCGGACAGGGGTTGGAGCGGGGCCCTACAATGAGCAGTTCTTC.